The T cell receptor beta chain described here comes from a study of regulatory T cells in long-lasting Graves disease. Across the study: By definition, persistent Graves' disease involved antithyroid drugs for over 5 years alongside positive TSH receptor antibodies.

Study-wide points: Persistent disease was associated with favored TRBV28 usage and with favored use of TRBJ1-2 and TRBJ2-5. Reduced TCR diversity was observed in persistent Graves' patients versus newly diagnosed patients.

To make TCR beta libraries, researchers used iRepertoire HTBI primers and Arm-PCR of CDR3 regions. One entry per CDR3 protein, called by TCRdb with MiXCR from the multiplex PCR reads. The table shows 350,000 to 450,000 distinct CDR3 sequences, with 20% to 25% occurring only once. This clonotype was counted ten times or more. The antigen is unknown. Germline V gene data show CDR1 as SGHNT and CDR2 as YENEEA. The CDR3 loop spans 15 amino acids. Trimming shortened V by 6 bases and J by 2 bases, and 13 bases separated the two germline ends. The time point denotes: persistent/refractory GD, antithyroid drugs over 5 years with positive TRAb. RNA isolated from PBMCs was used to make the TCR library.

The sequencing used peripheral blood mononuclear cells (PBMCs), collected when the disease was refractory, from a patient treated with antithyroid drugs. The TCR originated in a female donor with Graves disease. The chain recombines TRBV11-3 with TRBJ2-2; D might be TRBD2 (5 bases). CDR3: CASSSHSGNTGELFF. The CDR3, as DNA: TGTGCCAGCAGTTCACACAGCGGAAACACCGGGGAGCTGTTTTTT.